This passage covers 7 T cell receptor beta chains from one sample sequenced in a study of blood T cell repertoires in COVID-19. Profiled with immunoSEQ multiplex PCR; TCRdb holds only in-frame clones, not every one. The table lists under 200,000 clones, approximately 80% of them singletons. What was sequenced was peripheral blood. The origin of the receptors is a woman older than 75 with active or convalescent COVID-19.

The sample holds one count of this clone. The rearrangement joins TRBV6-6 to TRBJ2-5; D is possibly TRBD1 (6 bases). The CDR3 loop spans 14 amino acids. The germline CDR1 and CDR2 sequences are MNHNY and SVGAGI (reference sequence). V was trimmed by 5 bases and J by 1 base, leaving 11 bases between them. The CDR3 bases are TGTGCCAGCAGTGGGTCGGACAGCCAAGAGACCCAGTACTTC. This sequence encodes CASSGSDSQETQYF.

The chain recombines TRBV27 with TRBJ2-3, with D possibly TRBD2 on 7 matching bases. In germline, CDR1 is MNHEY, CDR2 SMNVEV (reference sequence). The CDR3 runs 14 residues. V lost 7 bases, J lost 5 bases, and 16 bases lay in between. The CDR3 DNA sequence: TGTGCCAGCACTAAGGGGGGGCGCGGAGATACGCAGTATTTT. Translating gives CASTKGGRGDTQYF.

As concerns this clone: Other DNA sequences from this sample encode an identical CDR3 as well. The CDR3 nucleotides are TGTGCCAGTAGTTTCAGGGGAAGCAATCAGCCCCAGCATTTT. It yields the protein CASSFRGSNQPQHF. The genes are TRBV19 and TRBJ1-5; possible D gene TRBD1, 6 bases. The germline V gene encodes CDR1 LNHDA and CDR2 SQIVND (reference sequence). V lost 5 bases to trimming and J lost 1 base, with 9 bases between them. CDR3 length: 14 amino acids.

The V gene is TRBV18, the J gene TRBJ2-1, with D maybe TRBD2 (5 bases). Trimming removed 2 bases from V and 8 bases from J, with 7 bases in between. The germline gives CDR1 KGHSH, CDR2 LQKENI. The CDR3 runs to 12 residues. CDR3 in amino acids: CASSPGSYEQFF. The CDR3 region has the DNA TGTGCCAGCTCACCAGGGAGTTATGAGCAGTTCTTC.

V usage is TRBV7-2 and J usage is TRBJ2-3, with TRBD1 as a possible D gene (5 bases). This CDR3 has 14 residues. CDR1 and CDR2 (germline): SGHTA, FQGNSA. Trimming shortened V by 3 bases and J by 5 bases, and 12 bases separated the two germline ends. The CDR3 reads CASSFVGQEDTQYF. The CDR3 DNA reads as TGTGCCAGCAGCTTCGTGGGGCAGGAAGATACGCAGTATTTT.

The gene calls are TRBV7-2 and TRBJ2-3, with a possible D match to TRBD2 (7 bases). Trimming removed 5 bases at V and 0 bases at J, with 18 bases between. Per germline, CDR1 SGHTA and CDR2 FQGNSA. The CDR3 is 17 amino acids. In DNA, the CDR3 is TGTGCCAGCAGCCCGAGGGGAGGGGGGGCCAGCACAGATACGCAGTATTTT. Residues: CASSPRGGGASTDTQYF.

The rearrangement joins TRBV6-6 to TRBJ2-1, with 9 bases lining up with TRBD1. Per the germline V gene, CDR1 is MNHNY and CDR2 is SVGAGI (reference sequence). The V gene end was trimmed by 7 bases and the J gene end by 7 bases; junction bases not matched to a gene: 5. The CDR3 contains 13 residues. The CDR3: CASNDRGKNEQFF. In nucleotides, the CDR3 is TGTGCCAGCAACGACAGGGGGAAGAATGAGCAGTTCTTC.